This is a list of T cell receptor beta chains from one sample in a study of CD8+ T cells in alopecia areata. Sequencing used immunoSEQ multiplex PCR; TCRdb keeps in-frame clones, though not all of them. This sample has hundreds of thousands of clones, with roughly 69% found just once. Specimen: CD4+ T cells sorted from blood, collected at week 0. The receptors shown here come from a human donor with alopecia areata. The CDR3 runs from the conserved cysteine through the conserved F or W. Fields, in order: CDR3 protein, CDR3 DNA, V gene, clone size, D gene, J gene. D genes are given only for firm matches. Only part of the rows carry a size: once, few, many, or a class if the clone is expanded.

CDR3 protein: CASSQGYGYTF; CDR3 DNA: TGTGCCAGCAGTCAAGGATATGGCTACACCTTC; V gene: TRBV6-5; clone size: NA; D gene: NA; J gene: TRBJ1-2
CDR3 protein: CASSLAGPLTDTQYF; CDR3 DNA: TGTGCCAGCAGTCTAGCGGGGCCCCTCACAGATACGCAGTATTTT; V gene: TRBV6-6; clone size: NA; D gene: TRBD2; J gene: TRBJ2-3
CDR3 protein: CASSQDIWGLQETQYF; CDR3 DNA: TGCGCCAGCAGCCAAGATATATGGGGCCTCCAAGAGACCCAGTACTTC; V gene: TRBV4-1; clone size: NA; D gene: NA; J gene: TRBJ2-5
CDR3 protein: CASSATGDYGYTF; CDR3 DNA: TGTGCCAGCAGCGCGACAGGGGACTATGGCTACACCTTC; V gene: TRBV9; clone size: few; D gene: TRBD1; J gene: TRBJ1-2
CDR3 protein: CSVGQTMNTEAFF; CDR3 DNA: TGCAGCGTTGGACAGACCATGAACACTGAAGCTTTCTTT; V gene: TRBV29-1; clone size: NA; D gene: NA; J gene: TRBJ1-1
CDR3 protein: CASSYNSMGGSYEQYF; CDR3 DNA: TGTGCCAGCAGTTACAATTCCATGGGGGGATCCTACGAGCAGTACTTC; V gene: TRBV6-5; clone size: NA; D gene: NA; J gene: TRBJ2-7
CDR3 protein: CASRPEGYNEQFF; CDR3 DNA: TGTGCCAGCCGTCCGGAGGGTTACAATGAGCAGTTCTTC; V gene: TRBV2; clone size: NA; D gene: NA; J gene: TRBJ2-1
CDR3 protein: CASSPAKVDETQYF; CDR3 DNA: TGCGCCAGCAGCCCGGCTAAGGTGGATGAGACCCAGTACTTC; V gene: TRBV5-1; clone size: NA; D gene: NA; J gene: TRBJ2-5
CDR3 protein: CASSARQGGGSPLHF; CDR3 DNA: TGTGCCAGCAGCGCTCGACAGGGTGGGGGATCACCCCTCCACTTT; V gene: TRBV14; clone size: NA; D gene: TRBD1; J gene: TRBJ1-6
CDR3 protein: CASSLGTGGGYTF; CDR3 DNA: TGTGCCAGCAGCTTGGGGACAGGTGGCGGCTACACCTTC; V gene: TRBV5-4; clone size: NA; D gene: TRBD1; J gene: TRBJ1-2
CDR3 protein: CASGRKNQPQHF; CDR3 DNA: TGTGCCAGCGGGCGGAAGAATCAGCCCCAGCATTTT; V gene: TRBV27; clone size: NA; D gene: NA; J gene: TRBJ1-5
CDR3 protein: CAWRARENTEAFF; CDR3 DNA: TGTGCCTGGAGGGCTAGGGAGAACACTGAAGCTTTCTTT; V gene: TRBV30; clone size: NA; D gene: NA; J gene: TRBJ1-1
CDR3 protein: CASSPQETQYF; CDR3 DNA: TGTGCCAGCTCGCCCCAAGAGACCCAGTACTTC; V gene: TRBV18; clone size: NA; D gene: NA; J gene: TRBJ2-5
CDR3 protein: CAWSPVGQGPMMNTEAFF; CDR3 DNA: TGTGCCTGGAGTCCGGTGGGACAGGGGCCGATGATGAACACTGAAGCTTTCTTT; V gene: TRBV30; clone size: NA; D gene: TRBD1; J gene: TRBJ1-1
CDR3 protein: CSVDRRAHGTDTQYF; CDR3 DNA: TGCAGCGTTGACAGGCGGGCGCACGGCACAGATACGCAGTATTTT; V gene: TRBV29-1; clone size: few; D gene: NA; J gene: TRBJ2-3
CDR3 protein: CASTQVGWPQHF; CDR3 DNA: TGTGCCAGCACCCAAGTTGGTTGGCCCCAGCATTTT; V gene: TRBV6-6; clone size: NA; D gene: NA; J gene: TRBJ1-5
CDR3 protein: CAISENSGGAGEQYF; CDR3 DNA: TGTGCCATCAGTGAGAATAGCGGGGGGGCCGGAGAGCAGTACTTC; V gene: TRBV10-3; clone size: NA; D gene: TRBD2; J gene: TRBJ2-7
CDR3 protein: CSAHDRGHYTEAFF; CDR3 DNA: TGCAGCGCCCACGACAGGGGGCACTACACTGAAGCTTTCTTT; V gene: TRBV29-1; clone size: NA; D gene: TRBD1; J gene: TRBJ1-1
CDR3 protein: CTSSQVSETQYF; CDR3 DNA: TGCACCAGCAGCCAAGTTAGTGAGACCCAGTACTTC; V gene: TRBV1; clone size: NA; D gene: NA; J gene: TRBJ2-5
CDR3 protein: CAHGQGSNSPLHF; CDR3 DNA: TGTGCCCACGGACAGGGTTCTAATTCACCCCTCCACTTT; V gene: TRBV30; clone size: NA; D gene: TRBD1; J gene: TRBJ1-6
CDR3 protein: CASRPGTAEQFF; CDR3 DNA: TGCGCCAGCAGACCAGGGACAGCGGAGCAGTTCTTC; V gene: TRBV10-2; clone size: NA; D gene: TRBD1; J gene: TRBJ2-1
CDR3 protein: CSGAWGTSYEQYF; CDR3 DNA: TGCAGCGGAGCGTGGGGCACTTCCTACGAGCAGTACTTC; V gene: TRBV29-1; clone size: NA; D gene: NA; J gene: TRBJ2-7
CDR3 protein: CSAQALLGYTF; CDR3 DNA: TGCAGTGCACAGGCTCTCTTAGGCTACACCTTC; V gene: TRBV20-1; clone size: NA; D gene: NA; J gene: TRBJ1-2
CDR3 protein: CASSRVQGTLFETQYF; CDR3 DNA: TGTGCCAGTAGTAGGGTACAGGGGACCCTCTTCGAGACCCAGTACTTC; V gene: TRBV19; clone size: NA; D gene: TRBD1; J gene: TRBJ2-5
CDR3 protein: CASSVAGALEAPLHF; CDR3 DNA: TGTGCCAGCAGCGTAGCAGGAGCCCTAGAGGCACCCCTCCACTTT; V gene: TRBV9; clone size: NA; D gene: NA; J gene: TRBJ1-6
CDR3 protein: CSVEEGRRNNNEQFF; CDR3 DNA: TGCAGCGTTGAGGAGGGACGCCGTAATAACAATGAGCAGTTCTTC; V gene: TRBV29-1; clone size: NA; D gene: NA; J gene: TRBJ2-1
CDR3 protein: CSVALGQQETQYF; CDR3 DNA: TGCAGCGTTGCCCTGGGACAGCAAGAGACCCAGTACTTC; V gene: TRBV29-1; clone size: NA; D gene: TRBD1; J gene: TRBJ2-5
CDR3 protein: CAWGDRDNSPLHF; CDR3 DNA: TGTGCCTGGGGTGACAGGGACAATTCACCCCTCCACTTT; V gene: TRBV30; clone size: NA; D gene: TRBD1; J gene: TRBJ1-6
CDR3 protein: CASSETVSYNSPLHF; CDR3 DNA: TGTGCCAGCAGCGAGACAGTCTCCTATAATTCACCCCTCCACTTT; V gene: TRBV9; clone size: NA; D gene: NA; J gene: TRBJ1-6